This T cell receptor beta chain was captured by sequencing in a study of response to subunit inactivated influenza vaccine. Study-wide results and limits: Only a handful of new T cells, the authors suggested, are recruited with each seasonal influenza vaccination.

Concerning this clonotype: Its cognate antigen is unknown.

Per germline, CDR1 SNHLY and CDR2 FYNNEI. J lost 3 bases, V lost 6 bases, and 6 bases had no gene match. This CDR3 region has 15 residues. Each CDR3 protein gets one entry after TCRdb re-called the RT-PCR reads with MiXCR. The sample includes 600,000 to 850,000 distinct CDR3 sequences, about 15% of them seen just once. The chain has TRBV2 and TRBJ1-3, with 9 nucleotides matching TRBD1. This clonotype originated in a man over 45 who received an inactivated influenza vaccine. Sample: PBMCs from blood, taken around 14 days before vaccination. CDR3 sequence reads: CASRLDRGNGNTIYF. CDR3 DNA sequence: TGTGCCAGCAGACTCGACAGGGGGAATGGAAACACCATATATTTT.